The sequence of this T cell receptor beta chain was determined in a study of cytomegalovirus exposure and HLA in healthy donors. CDR1 and CDR2 from the germline V gene are LNHDA and SQIVND (reference sequence). The V segment lost 6 bases and the J segment 4 bases; nucleotides outside the gene matches: 3. The CDR3 sequence is 14 residues long. This clone was observed a few times. Use of 60 Vbeta and 13 Jbeta primers characterized the PCR. Data came from immunoSEQ multiplex PCR; TCRdb stores just in-frame clones and leaves some out. This sample has about 170,000 clones, with 70% to 90% found just once. V and J are TRBV19 and TRBJ1-1; 12 bases line up with TRBD1. The sequenced sample was PBMCs. The sequence was obtained from a male donor in good health and CMV-seronegative. CDR3 bases: TGTGCCAGTAGGCCGGGACAGGGGGCCACTGAAGCTTTCTTT. Protein: CASRPGQGATEAFF.